These 11 T cell receptor beta chains were sequenced from one sample in a study of T cells in localized non-small cell lung cancer. Measured with immunoSEQ multiplex PCR; TCRdb has only the in-frame clones, and not every one. This sample has over 25,000 clones, with around 90% found just once. Sample: peripheral blood, taken before any cancer treatment. The source of these receptors is a woman aged 40-69 years with stage I lung adenocarcinoma.

This clone appeared a single time. J is TRBJ1-3 and V is TRBV4-2, with D possibly TRBD1 on 6 matching bases. Per the germline V gene, CDR1 is LGHNA and CDR2 is YNFKEQ. The CDR3 is 17 residues long. Trimming cost V 1 base and J 0 bases, with 13 bases left between them. The CDR3 loop reads CASSQGLGGFSGNTIYF. The CDR3 region has the DNA TGTGCCAGCAGCCAAGGCCTTGGGGGCTTCTCTGGAAACACCATATATTTT.

This chain uses TRBV7-2 with TRBJ2-7; D unclear. Trimming left V 2 bases short and J 4 bases short, with 6 bases between. CDR3 length: 12 amino acids. From germline, CDR1 is SGHTA and CDR2 FQGNSA. CDR3 region: CASSLTQYEQYF. The CDR3 region has the DNA TGTGCCAGCAGCTTAACGCAGTACGAGCAGTACTTC.

CDR3 sequence reads: CASSSAGDQETQYF. CDR3 coding DNA: TGTGCCAGTAGTTCAGCGGGAGATCAAGAGACCCAGTACTTC. V gene TRBV19 combines with J gene TRBJ2-5; 8 nucleotides line up with TRBD2. The CDR3 extends over 14 amino acids. V was clipped by 5 bases and J by 2 bases; unmatched bases: 4. Looked up from germline, CDR1 is LNHDA and CDR2 is SQIVND (reference sequence). The whole variable domain, remainder taken from reference TRBV19 and TRBJ2-5, is DGGITQSPKYLFRKEGQNVTLSCEQNLNHDAMYWYRQDPGQGLRLIYYSQIVNDFQKGDIAEGYSVSREKKESFPLTVTSAQKNPTAFYLCASSSAGDQETQYFGPGTRLLVL.

The CDR3 DNA reads as TGTGCCAGCAGTCCCGGGAAATTGAACACTGAAGCTTTCTTT. Residues: CASSPGKLNTEAFF. V and J are TRBV5-6 and TRBJ1-1; D gene ambiguous. V lost 5 bases to trimming and J lost 0 bases, with 11 bases between them. Per the germline V gene, CDR1 is SGHDT and CDR2 is YYEEEE. The CDR3 has 14 residues.

The V call is TRBV11-3, the J call TRBJ2-7, with 8 nucleotides matching TRBD2. The V and J ends lost 4 bases and 0 bases, in that order; junction bases with no gene match: 11. The germline gives CDR1 SGHNT, CDR2 YENEEA. The CDR3 length is 17 residues. The CDR3 DNA is TGTGCCAGCAGCTACCTCGCGACGGGAGGGCCCTCCTACGAGCAGTACTTC. Protein sequence: CASSYLATGGPSYEQYF.

The chain uses TRBV12-5 and TRBJ2-5; 8 nucleotides align to TRBD1. V shed 4 bases, J shed 5 bases, and the junction held 15 bases outside the gene matches. The CDR3 has 17 residues. Germline CDR1 and CDR2: LGHNT and FRNRAP. This chain's CDR3 is CASGYFGTGRAEETQYF. The CDR3 nucleotides read TGTGCTAGTGGTTACTTCGGGACAGGCCGAGCGGAGGAGACCCAGTACTTC.

This chain uses TRBV9 with TRBJ1-3, with D unclear. The V gene's germline CDR1 is SGDLS and CDR2 YYNGEE. Trimming cost V 4 bases and J 4 bases, with 12 bases left between them. This CDR3 contains 14 residues. The CDR3 loop reads CASSLDGVGNTIYF. The CDR3 nucleotides are TGTGCCAGCAGCCTGGACGGGGTGGGAAACACCATATATTTT.

The chain combines TRBV7-6 with TRBJ2-1; 14 nucleotides line up with TRBD2. V was pared by 7 bases and J by 9 bases, with 11 bases of the junction left unmatched. The CDR3 extends over 16 amino acids. Germline V CDR1 and CDR2: SGHVS, FNYEAQ. This CDR3 reads CASTPPGTSGRSEQFF. The CDR3 coding sequence is TGTGCCAGCACCCCCCCCGGGACTAGCGGGAGAAGTGAGCAGTTCTTC.

The V call is TRBV20-1, the J call TRBJ2-7; D not certain. The CDR3 runs 11 residues. Germline values: CDR1 DFQATT, CDR2 SNEGSKA (reference sequence). The ends were cut back, 7 bases at V and 3 bases at J, with 10 bases in the middle. CDR3 nucleotides: TGCAGTGTGGGGTCCCGCTACGAGCAGTACTTC. Translation: CSVGSRYEQYF.

The genes are TRBV6-6 and TRBJ2-6; no clear D. Germline V gives CDR1 MNHNY, CDR2 SVGAGI (reference sequence). The ends were cut back, 5 bases at V and 5 bases at J, with 16 bases in the middle. The CDR3 is 16 amino acids. The CDR3 region has the DNA TGTGCCAGCAGTGTTGGAGAACAAAGTCGGGCCAACGTCCTGACTTTC. It translates to CASSVGEQSRANVLTF.

The rearrangement uses TRBV7-8 and TRBJ2-6; no reliable D call. V lost 1 base to trimming and J lost 0 bases, with 7 bases between them. Germline V gene lookup returns CDR1 SGHVS and CDR2 FQNEAQ. This CDR3 spans 16 amino acids. This chain's CDR3 is CASSLVENSGANVLTF. In DNA, the CDR3 is TGTGCCAGCAGCTTAGTGGAGAACTCTGGGGCCAACGTCCTGACTTTC.